This T cell receptor beta chain was identified in a study of control samples from healthy donors and cancer patients. Libraries were prepared by immunoSEQ multiplex PCR; TCRdb keeps only in-frame clonotypes and omits some of them. The profile shows under 200,000 clones, around 94% of them singletons. This CDR3 has 14 amino acids. Germline CDR1 reads SGHRS; CDR2 reads YFSETQ. V shed 4 bases, J shed 11 bases, and the junction held 14 bases outside the gene matches. This TCR was sampled from a man aged 60 to 75 with colorectal cancer. This chain uses TRBV5-1 with TRBJ1-1, with TRBD1 matching 7 bases. Sequencing input: PBMCs. The CDR3: CASSPVRGAPGAFF. Here the CDR3 DNA reads TGCGCCAGCAGCCCAGTCAGGGGGGCCCCAGGTGCTTTCTTT.